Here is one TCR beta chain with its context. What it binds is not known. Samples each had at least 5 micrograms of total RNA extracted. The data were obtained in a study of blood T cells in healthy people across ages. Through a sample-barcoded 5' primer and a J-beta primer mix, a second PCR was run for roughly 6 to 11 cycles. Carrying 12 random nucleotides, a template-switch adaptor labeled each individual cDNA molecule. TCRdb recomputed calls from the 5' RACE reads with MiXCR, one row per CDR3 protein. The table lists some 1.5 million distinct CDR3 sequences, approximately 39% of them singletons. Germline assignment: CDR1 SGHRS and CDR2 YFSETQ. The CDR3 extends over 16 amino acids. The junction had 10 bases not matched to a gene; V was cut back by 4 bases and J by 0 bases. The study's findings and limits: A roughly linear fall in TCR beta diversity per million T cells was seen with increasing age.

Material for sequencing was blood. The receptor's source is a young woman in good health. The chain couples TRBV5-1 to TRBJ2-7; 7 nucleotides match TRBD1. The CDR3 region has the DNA TGCGCCAGCAGCCCCCGGACAGGCCGCCCCTCCTACGAGCAGTACTTC. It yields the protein CASSPRTGRPSYEQYF.